The 17 T cell receptor beta chains in this list originate from one sample, sequenced in a study of T cell responses to AZD1222 COVID-19 vaccine. Data came from immunoSEQ multiplex PCR; TCRdb stores just in-frame clones and leaves some out. Of 89,000 or so clones in the sample, over 70% were seen once. Sequences were derived from peripheral blood, sampled on day 0 of AZD1222 vaccination. Receptors originate from an adult in good health.

The chain couples TRBV18 to TRBJ1-1; 7 nucleotides line up with TRBD1. Germline trimming cut 3 bases from V and 5 bases from J; bases unmatched to any gene: 9. The CDR3 contains 15 residues. Germline V gene lookup returns CDR1 KGHSH and CDR2 LQKENI. The CDR3 region is CASSPTRGPETEAFF. The DNA of the CDR3 is TGTGCCAGCTCACCGACTAGGGGGCCGGAGACTGAAGCTTTCTTT.

V and J are TRBV12-5 and TRBJ2-1, with 10 bases identical to TRBD2. This CDR3 contains 14 residues. Germline V gives CDR1 LGHNT, CDR2 FRNRAP. V gave up 0 bases and J gave up 12 bases; unmatched junction bases: 5. CDR3: CASGLVSSGSRQFF. CDR3 in DNA: TGTGCTAGTGGTTTGGTATCTAGCGGGAGTAGGCAGTTCTTC. Drawing the rest from reference TRBV12-5 and TRBJ2-1, the complete variable domain is DARVTQTPRHKVTEMGQEVTMRCQPILGHNTVFWYRQTMMQGLELLAYFRNRAPLDDSGMPKDRFSAEMPDATLATLKIQPSEPRDSAVYFCASGLVSSGSRQFFGPGTRLTVL.

The chain combines TRBV21-1 with TRBJ2-1; the D call of TRBD2 is as the table states it, not checked on the DNA. TRBV21-1 is shown as a pseudogene. This CDR3 has 15 amino acids. As DNA, the CDR3 is TGTGCCAGCAGCCGGGGGGGCGGGAGTAGAAATGAGCAGTTCTTC. Translating gives CASSRGGGSRNEQFF.

The CDR3 DNA reads as TGCGCCAGCAGCCACGGGACCGCTACCTACGAGCAGTACTTC. It is translated as CASSHGTATYEQYF. The J gene is TRBJ2-7, the V gene TRBV4-1; D tentatively reads TRBD1 or TRBD2 (5 bases each). CDR3 length: 14 amino acids. Germline assignment: CDR1 MGHRA and CDR2 YSYEKL. Trimming took 3 bases from V and 2 from J, leaving 11 bases between them.

The rearrangement uses TRBV18 and TRBJ1-2, with TRBD1 matching over 7 bases. CDR1 is KGHSH and CDR2 is LQKENI in the germline V gene. The CDR3 length is 14 residues. J gave up 4 bases and V 6 bases, and 8 bases lay outside the gene matches. The CDR3 loop is CASSETGSGYGYTF. CDR3 bases: TGTGCCAGCTCGGAGACAGGGTCTGGCTATGGCTACACCTTC.

The chain links TRBV19 to TRBJ1-1; no reliable D call. Between the trimmed V and J ends, which lost 10 bases and 0 bases, there was a span of 15 bases. This CDR3 comprises 14 residues. Germline loops: CDR1 LNHDA, CDR2 SQIVND (reference sequence). In nucleotides, the CDR3 is TGTGCCACCAGAGGTGGGAATATGAACACTGAAGCTTTCTTT. It codes for CATRGGNMNTEAFF.

This clone was seen a single time. The V call is TRBV10-3, the J call TRBJ2-5; 11 bases are a match to TRBD1. The CDR3 is made up of 13 amino acids. Germline V gives CDR1 ENHRY, CDR2 SYGVKD. With 11 bases clipped from V and 5 bases from J, the junction kept 7 bases outside the gene matches. CDR3 sequence reads: CASGQGAGETQYF. The CDR3 nucleotides are TGTGCCTCCGGACAGGGGGCGGGGGAGACCCAGTACTTC.

The rearrangement uses TRBV29-1 and TRBJ2-7; D unresolved. The CDR3 runs 14 residues. Germline assignment: CDR1 SQVTM and CDR2 ANQGSEA. V was shortened by 2 bases and J by 4 bases, with 15 bases between the two germline ends. For the CDR3, the DNA is TGCAGCGTTGAAAGCTTATACCGTCCTTACGAGCAGTACTTC. It yields the protein CSVESLYRPYEQYF.

J is TRBJ2-4 and V is TRBV7-2, with D possibly TRBD2 on 6 matching bases. Trimming pared 1 base from V and 7 bases from J, leaving 11 bases between. From germline, CDR1 is SGHTA and CDR2 FQGNSA. CDR3 length: 14 amino acids. The CDR3 DNA reads TGTGCCAGCAGCTTAGGGGGGGTTCTCAACATTCAGTACTTC. Translated: CASSLGGVLNIQYF.

V and J are TRBV12-3 or TRBV12-4 and TRBJ1-5; the D gene is possibly TRBD1 (6 bases). Trimming pared 5 bases from V and 11 bases from J, leaving 16 bases between. The length of the CDR3 is 13 residues. The CDR3 region has the DNA TGTGCCAGCAGTAAGGACAGTGGCTGGGCCCAGCATTTT. Protein sequence: CASSKDSGWAQHF.

This chain joins TRBV7-9 and TRBJ2-7, with 8 bases aligning to TRBD1. CDR3 length equals 13 residues. With 7 bases clipped from V and 7 bases from J, the junction kept 9 bases outside the gene matches. The germline V gene has CDR1 SEHNR and CDR2 FQNEAQ (reference sequence). CDR3 sequence (DNA): TGTGCCAGCAAAGTCCAGGGGGCGGGAGAGCAGTACTTC. This encodes CASKVQGAGEQYF. Based on the CDR3 plus reference TRBV7-9 and TRBJ2-7, the full variable domain is DTGVSQNPRHKITKRGQNVTFRCDPISEHNRLYWYRQTLGQGPEFLTYFQNEAQLEKSRLLSDRFSAERPKGSFSTLEIQRTEQGDSAMYLCASKVQGAGEQYFGPGTRLTVT.

This chain links TRBV6-6 with TRBJ2-7; TRBD2 aligns across 8 bases. CDR3 size: 13 residues. Germline CDR1 reads MNHNY; CDR2 reads SVGAGI (reference sequence). V gave up 5 bases and J gave up 3 bases; unmatched junction bases: 3. CDR3 sequence: CASSRTSGYEQYF. CDR3 bases: TGTGCCAGCAGTCGCACTAGCGGCTACGAGCAGTACTTC.

The chain carries TRBV19 and TRBJ1-2, with D hard to call. Looked up from germline, CDR1 is LNHDA and CDR2 is SQIVND (reference sequence). V was shortened by 7 bases and J by 9 bases, with 15 bases between the two germline ends. This CDR3 contains 12 residues. The CDR3 protein is CASTGGLRSYTF. CDR3 coding DNA: TGTGCCAGTACTGGTGGCCTACGGAGCTACACCTTC.

This chain connects TRBV5-6 to TRBJ1-5; the D is unclear. The germline V and J ends were trimmed by 1 base and 0 bases, with 14 bases remaining between them. The CDR3 is 17 residues long. The germline V gene has CDR1 SGHDT and CDR2 YYEEEE. The CDR3 sequence is CASSLYVSGYSNQPQHF. The CDR3 DNA sequence: TGTGCCAGCAGCTTGTATGTGTCGGGGTATAGCAATCAGCCCCAGCATTTT.

In its sample, this clone was seen once. This sequence joins TRBV2 and TRBJ1-1; D unclear. CDR3 size: 13 residues. Per germline, CDR1 SNHLY and CDR2 FYNNEI. V gave up 1 base and J gave up 4 bases, with 7 bases separating them. The CDR3 loop reads CASSEEWGTEAFF. The CDR3 coding sequence is TGTGCCAGCAGTGAAGAGTGGGGCACTGAAGCTTTCTTT.

J is TRBJ2-5 and V is TRBV7-8; 11 positions match TRBD2. Per the germline V gene, CDR1 is SGHVS and CDR2 is FQNEAQ. The CDR3 contains 18 residues. The trim removed 1 base at V and 5 bases at J, leaving 12 bases unmatched. The CDR3 nucleotides read TGTGCCAGCAGCTTAGAGCCTAGCGGGAGGCCGAAGGGGGAGACCCAGTACTTC. Residues: CASSLEPSGRPKGETQYF.

CDR3 nucleotide sequence: TGTGCCAGTAGAAATCGGATGGGCCAGACGAACACCGGGGAGCTGTTTTTT. It yields the protein CASRNRMGQTNTGELFF. The chain is built from TRBV19 and TRBJ2-2; D gene unclear. The CDR3 spans 17 residues. With 6 bases removed from V and 0 bases from J, the gap between germline ends came to 17 bases. Germline V gene data show CDR1 as LNHDA and CDR2 as SQIVND (reference sequence).